One and the same sample provided the 4 T cell receptor beta chains below, sequenced in a study of cytomegalovirus exposure and HLA in healthy donors. The PCR used 60 Vbeta and 13 Jbeta primers. Profiling relied on immunoSEQ multiplex PCR, and the TCRdb table lists in-frame clones only, not all of them. The table includes some 190,000 clones, around 78% detected once. Sequencing used PBMCs. The receptors come from a woman in her twenties or thirties in good health and CMV-seropositive.

The chain employs TRBV5-1 and TRBJ1-3, with no clear D. CDR3 size: 15 residues. Trimming removed 0 bases at V and 2 bases at J, with 9 bases between. Germline V gene sequence: CDR1 SGHRS, CDR2 YFSETQ. DNA for the CDR3: TGCGCCAGCAGCTTGGGAGGGATCCCTGGAAACACCATATATTTT. Its translation: CASSLGGIPGNTIYF.

This clone has just a few counts. This specimen includes other DNA sequences encoding the same CDR3. J is TRBJ2-7 and V is TRBV5-1, with TRBD1 matching over 9 bases. CDR1 and CDR2 (germline): SGHRS, YFSETQ. V lost 0 bases, J lost 3 bases, and 4 bases stayed unmatched. The CDR3 runs 15 residues. CDR3 protein: CASSLAGTGSYEQYF. The CDR3 DNA follows: TGCGCCAGCAGCTTGGCCGGGACAGGGAGCTACGAGCAGTACTTC. The full variable domain, in which reference TRBV5-1 and TRBJ2-7 provide the parts outside the CDR3, is KAGVTQTPRYLIKTRGQQVTLSCSPISGHRSVSWYQQTPGQGLQFLFEYFSETQRNKGNFPGRFSGRQFSNSRSEMNVSTLELGDSALYLCASSLAGTGSYEQYFGPGTRLTVT.

The chain couples TRBV28 to TRBJ2-6, with 7 bases that match TRBD1. Germline CDR1 MDHEN, CDR2 SYDVKM. V dropped 6 bases and J dropped 2; count of bases not matched to a gene: 4. The CDR3 extends over 15 amino acids. Here the CDR3 DNA reads TGTGCCAGCAGCCGGGACAGTACTGGGGCCAACGTCCTGACTTTC. It is translated as CASSRDSTGANVLTF.

The gene calls are TRBV5-4 and TRBJ1-2, with 9 bases aligning to TRBD1. V lost 2 bases, J lost 5 bases, and 7 bases stayed unmatched. CDR1 and CDR2 from the germline V gene are SGHNT and YYREEE (reference sequence). The CDR3 totals 15 residues. Here the CDR3 reads CASSFGDRAAYGYTF. CDR3 bases: TGTGCCAGCAGCTTTGGGGACAGGGCAGCATATGGCTACACCTTC. The full variable domain, completed using reference TRBV5-4 and TRBJ1-2, is ETGVTQSPTHLIKTRGQQVTLRCSSQSGHNTVSWYQQALGQGPQFIFQYYREEENGRGNFPPRFSGLQFPNYSSELNVNALELDDSALYLCASSFGDRAAYGYTFGSGTRLTVV.